The 9 T cell receptor beta chains given below trace back to one sample, sequenced in a study of blood T cell repertoires in COVID-19 (TCRdb year 2020). The protocol used for the library was the immunoSEQ multiplex PCR assay. Drawn from immuneACCESS, this table holds only the in-frame rearrangements with V and J called that TCRdb kept. Clones are partly lost; checked studies trace under half to an unresolved V gene and leave the rest unexplained. Within this sample are over 25,000 clones, with approximately 85% of them counted one time only. The ten largest clones add up to 6.5% to 7.5% of the sample. The specimen was peripheral blood. These receptors all stem from a man aged 60-69 years with active COVID-19.

CDR3 sequence: CAISDPGVSGSIYEQYF. The DNA of the CDR3 is TGTGCCATCAGTGACCCCGGGGTTAGCGGGAGTATCTACGAGCAGTACTTC. The rearrangement uses TRBV10-3 and TRBJ2-7; the match to TRBD2 covers 9 bases. This CDR3 is 17 amino acids long. J gave up 3 bases and V 3 bases, and 12 bases lay outside the gene matches. Per germline, CDR1 ENHRY and CDR2 SYGVKD.

Written as DNA, the CDR3 is TGTGCCAGCAGTATACTAGCGGGGTTCACAGATACGCAGTATTTT. Translated: CASSILAGFTDTQYF. The J gene is TRBJ2-3, the V gene TRBV2; 10 nucleotides line up with TRBD2. V lost 5 bases to trimming and J lost 2 bases; unmatched junction nucleotides: 4. Germline V lookup: CDR1 SNHLY, CDR2 FYNNEI. CDR3 length: 15 amino acids.

The V call is TRBV27, the J call TRBJ2-3; TRBD2 is a possible D gene (6 bases). Per the germline V gene, CDR1 is MNHEY and CDR2 is SMNVEV (reference sequence). V lost 3 bases to trimming and J lost 0 bases, with 13 bases between them. The CDR3 is 16 residues long. The chain's CDR3 is CASSFGTQASTDTQYF. As DNA, the CDR3 is TGTGCCAGCAGTTTTGGGACTCAGGCTAGCACAGATACGCAGTATTTT.

The chain couples TRBV5-1 to TRBJ2-1; perhaps TRBD2 as D (6 bases). CDR3 length equals 12 residues. The V and J ends lost 2 bases and 10 bases respectively, with 10 bases between them. Germline V gene lookup returns CDR1 SGHRS and CDR2 YFSETQ. CDR3 coding DNA: TGCGCCAGCAGCTTCGGGGGAACCGAGCAGTTCTTC. It is translated as CASSFGGTEQFF.

This clone appeared a single time. V is TRBV2 and J is TRBJ2-3, with D perhaps matching TRBD1 (5 bases). This CDR3 is built from 11 residues. Trimming took 7 bases from V and 3 from J, leaving 5 bases between them. Germline loops: CDR1 SNHLY, CDR2 FYNNEI. CDR3 region: CASKGTDTQYF. CDR3 in DNA: TGTGCCAGCAAGGGGACAGATACGCAGTATTTT.

Here the CDR3 DNA reads TGTGCCAGCATAGAGGGTCTCGGGAATACGCAGTATTTT. Encoded protein: CASIEGLGNTQYF. The genes are TRBV6-5 and TRBJ2-3; D may be TRBD2 (5 bases). Trimming stripped 7 bases from V and 7 bases from J, with 15 bases between. This CDR3 is built from 13 residues. Germline lookup yields CDR1 MNHEY and CDR2 SVGAGI.

The chain joins TRBV5-6 to TRBJ2-3; TRBD2 aligns across 10 bases. V was clipped by 4 bases and J by 2 bases; unmatched bases: 4. The CDR3 totals 15 residues. The V gene's germline CDR1 is SGHDT and CDR2 YYEEEE. CDR3 bases: TGTGCCAGCAGCACCGGACTAGCGGACACAGATACGCAGTATTTT. As protein: CASSTGLADTDTQYF. The entire variable domain, with the rest obtained from reference TRBV5-6 and TRBJ2-3, is as follows: DAGVTQSPTHLIKTRGQQVTLRCSPKSGHDTVSWYQQALGQGPQFIFQYYEEEERQRGNFPDRFSGHQFPNYSSELNVNALLLGDSALYLCASSTGLADTDTQYFGPGTRLTVL.

This chain connects TRBV28 to TRBJ2-3; perhaps TRBD1 as D (5 bases). V dropped 0 bases and J dropped 0 bases, with 16 bases sitting between them. The V gene's germline CDR1 is MDHEN and CDR2 SYDVKM. This CDR3 comprises 18 residues. This CDR3 is CASSLWSVFRASTDTQYF. The CDR3 DNA reads TGTGCCAGCAGTTTATGGTCCGTTTTCAGGGCCAGCACAGATACGCAGTATTTT. Using reference TRBV28 and TRBJ2-3 for the parts outside the CDR3, the full variable domain is DVKVTQSSRYLVKRTGEKVFLECVQDMDHENMFWYRQDPGLGLRLIYFSYDVKMKEKGDIPEGYSVSREKKERFSLILESASTNQTSMYLCASSLWSVFRASTDTQYFGPGTRLTVL.

J is TRBJ2-7 and V is TRBV7-2; TRBD2 matches 13 bases. The V and J ends lost 1 base and 6 bases, in that order; junction bases with no gene match: 9. CDR1 and CDR2 (germline): SGHTA, FQGNSA. This CDR3 has 17 residues. The CDR3 bases are TGTGCCAGCAGCTTAGTAAGGACTAGCGGGAGTCGGGGCGAGCAGTACTTC. Protein: CASSLVRTSGSRGEQYF.